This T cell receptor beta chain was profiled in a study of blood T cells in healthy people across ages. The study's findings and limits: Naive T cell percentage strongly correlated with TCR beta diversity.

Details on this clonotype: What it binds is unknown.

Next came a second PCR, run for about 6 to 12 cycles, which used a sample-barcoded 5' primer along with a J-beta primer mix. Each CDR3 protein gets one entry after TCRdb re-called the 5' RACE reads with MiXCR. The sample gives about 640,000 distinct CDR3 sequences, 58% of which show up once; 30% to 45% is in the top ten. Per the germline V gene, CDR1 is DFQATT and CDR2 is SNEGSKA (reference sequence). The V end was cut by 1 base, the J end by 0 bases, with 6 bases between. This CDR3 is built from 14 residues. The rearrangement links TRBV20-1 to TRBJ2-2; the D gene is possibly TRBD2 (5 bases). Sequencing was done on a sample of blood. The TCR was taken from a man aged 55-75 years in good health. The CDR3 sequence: CSARAGSNTGELFF. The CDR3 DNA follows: TGCAGTGCTAGAGCGGGGTCGAACACCGGGGAGCTGTTTTTT.